This entry describes one TCR beta chain. Its antigen is not identified. The CDR3 runs 14 residues. Per germline, CDR1 SGHRS and CDR2 YFSETQ. Unmatched junction bases numbered 9, after V lost 2 bases and J lost 7 bases. The source of the sample is a study of cytomegalovirus exposure and HLA in healthy donors. Overall study findings and caveats: Confirmation in vitro established that a few CMV-associated chains were specific for CMV antigens.

Measured with immunoSEQ multiplex PCR; TCRdb has only the in-frame clones, and not every one. The table records 100,000 to 150,000 clones, 89% of them present only once. The approximately 120-subject validation cohort, separate from the roughly 700-subject first cohort, included the donors. This TCR was sampled from a woman aged 18 to 35 in good health and CMV-seronegative. The material sequenced was PBMCs. The V and J genes are TRBV5-1 and TRBJ2-7, with 7 bases lining up with TRBD1. CDR3 residues: CASSFATGTGEQYF. The CDR3, as DNA: TGCGCCAGCAGCTTCGCGACAGGGACGGGGGAGCAGTACTTC.